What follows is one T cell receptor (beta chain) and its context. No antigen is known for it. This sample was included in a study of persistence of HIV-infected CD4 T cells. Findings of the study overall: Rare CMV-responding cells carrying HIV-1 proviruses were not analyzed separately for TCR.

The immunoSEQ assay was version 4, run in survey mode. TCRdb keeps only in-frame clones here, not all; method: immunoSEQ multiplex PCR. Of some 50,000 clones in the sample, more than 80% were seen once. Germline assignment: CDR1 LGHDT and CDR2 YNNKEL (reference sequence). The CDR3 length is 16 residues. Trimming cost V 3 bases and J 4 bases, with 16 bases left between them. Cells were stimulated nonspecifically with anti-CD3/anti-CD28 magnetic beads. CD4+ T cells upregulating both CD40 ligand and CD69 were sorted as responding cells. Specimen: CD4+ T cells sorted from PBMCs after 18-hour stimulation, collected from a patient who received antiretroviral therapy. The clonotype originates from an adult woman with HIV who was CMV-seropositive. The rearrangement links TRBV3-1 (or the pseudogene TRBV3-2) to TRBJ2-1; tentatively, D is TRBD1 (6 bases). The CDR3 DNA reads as TGTGCCAGCAGCCACTTTGAGGGGGTCGGATACAATGAGCAGTTCTTC. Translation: CASSHFEGVGYNEQFF.